What follows are 9 T cell receptor beta chains derived from one specimen sequenced in a study of cytomegalovirus exposure and HLA in healthy donors. The data were produced by immunoSEQ multiplex PCR, yet TCRdb's version contains in-frame clones alone and is incomplete. The sample has about 130,000 clones; roughly 89% are singletons. Sequencing was done on a sample of PBMCs. The origin of the receptors is a woman in her late teens or twenties in good health and CMV-seronegative.

V gene TRBV9 combines with J gene TRBJ1-3; 9 bases align to TRBD1. The CDR3 consists of 15 residues. V dropped 3 bases and J dropped 2; count of bases not matched to a gene: 3. Germline CDR1 SGDLS, CDR2 YYNGEE. DNA for the CDR3: TGTGCCAGCAGCGCTCGACAGGGGGCTGGAAACACCATATATTTT. This sequence encodes CASSARQGAGNTIYF.

This clone came up once. The chain is built from TRBV18 and TRBJ2-3; possible D gene TRBD2, 5 bases. The CDR3 runs to 14 residues. V gave up 2 bases and J gave up 2 bases, with 8 bases separating them. Germline lookup yields CDR1 KGHSH and CDR2 LQKENI. The CDR3 is CASSPIGDTDTQYF. CDR3 bases: TGTGCCAGCTCACCAATCGGGGACACAGATACGCAGTATTTT.

This CDR3 is CASSRGQDYGYTF. The CDR3 DNA is TGTGCCAGCAGCAGGGGACAAGACTATGGCTACACCTTC. The chain joins TRBV7-3 to TRBJ1-2; D is possibly TRBD1 (6 bases). V was trimmed by 5 bases and J by 3 bases, leaving 10 bases between them. The CDR3 loop spans 13 amino acids. From germline, CDR1 is SGHTA and CDR2 FQGTGA.

This clone was observed once. V usage is TRBV19 and J usage is TRBJ2-3; TRBD2 matches at 8 bases. CDR1 and CDR2 (germline): LNHDA, SQIVND (reference sequence). The V segment lost 3 bases and the J segment 4 bases; nucleotides outside the gene matches: 12. This CDR3 comprises 17 residues. CDR3 coding DNA: TGTGCCAGTAGTATTGATTTCGGGGGGGCCTTTGCAGATACGCAGTATTTT. This sequence encodes CASSIDFGGAFADTQYF. Using reference TRBV19 and TRBJ2-3 for the parts outside the CDR3, the full variable domain is DGGITQSPKYLFRKEGQNVTLSCEQNLNHDAMYWYRQDPGQGLRLIYYSQIVNDFQKGDIAEGYSVSREKKESFPLTVTSAQKNPTAFYLCASSIDFGGAFADTQYFGPGTRLTVL.

This clone was seen just once. The chain couples TRBV19 to TRBJ2-7; 8 positions agree with TRBD1. The CDR3 has 15 residues. The trim removed 4 bases at V and 0 bases at J, leaving 5 bases unmatched. Germline V gene sequence: CDR1 LNHDA, CDR2 SQIVND (reference sequence). This CDR3 reads CASSTTGDLSYEQYF. CDR3 coding DNA: TGTGCCAGTAGTACGACAGGGGACCTCTCCTACGAGCAGTACTTC.

The genes are TRBV18 and TRBJ1-5; 8 bases are shared with TRBD1. Germline loops: CDR1 KGHSH, CDR2 LQKENI. Trimming at V came to 6 bases and at J to 6 bases, leaving 13 bases not matched to a gene. This CDR3 has 16 residues. The CDR3 here is CASSLSLTGEGQPQHF. The CDR3 DNA is TGTGCCAGCTCCCTTTCACTGACAGGGGAGGGTCAGCCCCAGCATTTT.

The J gene is TRBJ2-3, the V gene TRBV18; 8 bases match TRBD2. Trimming cost V 10 bases and J 1 base; bases outside gene matches: 4. The germline CDR1 and CDR2 sequences are KGHSH and LQKENI. The CDR3 is 13 amino acids. Here the CDR3 reads CAMSTSGTDTQYF. The CDR3 coding sequence is TGTGCCATGTCGACTAGCGGCACAGATACGCAGTATTTT.

The genes are TRBV4-1 and TRBJ2-7, with 9 bases matching TRBD1. The CDR3 loop spans 16 amino acids. CDR1 and CDR2 (germline): MGHRA, YSYEKL. With 0 bases clipped from V and 1 base from J, the junction kept 4 bases outside the gene matches. CDR3 loop: CASSQDGTGNSYEQYF. The CDR3 coding sequence is TGCGCCAGCAGCCAAGATGGGACAGGGAATTCCTACGAGCAGTACTTC.

The DNA of the CDR3 is TGTGCCAGTAGTATCCCTCTACTTACCGGGGTTGATGGCTACACCTTC. Amino acid sequence: CASSIPLLTGVDGYTF. The chain couples TRBV19 to TRBJ1-2, with no clear D. The ends were cut back, 3 bases at V and 6 bases at J, with 20 bases in the middle. CDR3 size: 16 residues. Germline loops: CDR1 LNHDA, CDR2 SQIVND (reference sequence).